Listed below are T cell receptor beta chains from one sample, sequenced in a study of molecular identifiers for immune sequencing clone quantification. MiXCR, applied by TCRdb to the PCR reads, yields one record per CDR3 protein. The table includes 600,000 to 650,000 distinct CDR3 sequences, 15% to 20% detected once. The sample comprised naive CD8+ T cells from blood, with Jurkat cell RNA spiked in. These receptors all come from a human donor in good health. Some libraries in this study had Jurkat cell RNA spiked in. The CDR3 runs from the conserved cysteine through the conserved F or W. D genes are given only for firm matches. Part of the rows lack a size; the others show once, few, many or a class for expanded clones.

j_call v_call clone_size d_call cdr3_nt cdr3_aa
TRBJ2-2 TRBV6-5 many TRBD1 TGTGCCAGCAGTTGGGGACAGTTGACCGGGGAGCTGTTTTTT CASSWGQLTGELFF
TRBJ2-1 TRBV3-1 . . TGTGCCAGCAGCCAAGGGACGTTATGGGTCTCGTTCTTC CASSQGTLWVSFF
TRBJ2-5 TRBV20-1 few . TGCAGTGCTAGAGAGGTCTACCAAGAGACCCAGTACTTC CSAREVYQETQYF
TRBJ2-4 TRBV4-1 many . TGCGCCAGCAGCCAGGGGGCCGCCAAAAACATTCAGTACTTC CASSQGAAKNIQYF
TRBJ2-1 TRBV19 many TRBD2 TGTGCCAGTAGTATGGGACTAGCGGGAGAGCAGTTCTTC CASSMGLAGEQFF
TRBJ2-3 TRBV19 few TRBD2 TGTGCCAGTAACCAGCCGTGGGGGACTAGCGGGAGTGGTACAGATACGCAGTATTTT CASNQPWGTSGSGTDTQYF
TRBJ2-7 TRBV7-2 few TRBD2 TGTGCCAGCAGCTTAGACGGACTAGCCTACTACGAGCAGTACTTC CASSLDGLAYYEQYF
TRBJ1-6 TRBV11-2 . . TGTGCCAGCAGCCCGAAACGGCAGGGAGGTTCACCCCTCCACTTT CASSPKRQGGSPLHF
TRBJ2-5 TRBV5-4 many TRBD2 TGTGCCAGCAGCTCCTTTGGAGCGGGGGGTTCAGAGACCCAGTACTTC CASSSFGAGGSETQYF
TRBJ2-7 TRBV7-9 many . TGTGCCAGCAGCGAGGGGACACGGACCTACGAGCAGTACTTC CASSEGTRTYEQYF
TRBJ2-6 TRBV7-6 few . TGTGCCAACAGCTTAGGTGGGGCCAACGTCCTGACTTTC CANSLGGANVLTF
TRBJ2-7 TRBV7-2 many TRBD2 TGTGCCAGCAGCTCACTAGCGGGGCCCTACGAGCAGTACTTC CASSSLAGPYEQYF
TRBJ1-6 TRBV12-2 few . TGTGCAAGTCGCCCAAACGGACAGCGCGATAATTCACCCCTCCACTTT CASRPNGQRDNSPLHF
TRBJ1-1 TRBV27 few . TGTGCCAGCAGGGTCGGGCTTTGGGTCGCTGAAGCTTTCTTT CASRVGLWVAEAFF
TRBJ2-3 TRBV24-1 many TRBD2 TGTGCCACCAGTTCGGGACTAGCGGGAGCAGATACGCAGTATTTT CATSSGLAGADTQYF
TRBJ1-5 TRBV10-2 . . TGCGCCAGCAGTGAGTCAGAGTTTTCTAGCAATCAGCCCCAGCTTTTT CASSESEFSSNQPQLF
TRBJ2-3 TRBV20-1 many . TGCAGTGCAGGAACGTCTAGCACAGATACGCAGTATTTT CSAGTSSTDTQYF
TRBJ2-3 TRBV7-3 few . TGTGCCAACAGCTTTGGTGGCTTAAACACAGATACGCAGTATTTT CANSFGGLNTDTQYF
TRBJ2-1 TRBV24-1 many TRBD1 TGTGCCACCAGCGCCGGGACAGAATACAATGAGCAGTTCTTC CATSAGTEYNEQFF
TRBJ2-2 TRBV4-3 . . TGCGCCAGCAGCCAAGATCGATACCTCACCGGGGAGCTGTTTTTT CASSQDRYLTGELFF
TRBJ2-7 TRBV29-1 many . TGCAGCGTTGTTGGCCCTGGACTCTACGAGCAGTACTTC CSVVGPGLYEQYF
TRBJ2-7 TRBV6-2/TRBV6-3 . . TGTGCCAGCAGTGGCTCCGGGGGTAGGTACGAGCAGTACTTC CASSGSGGRYEQYF
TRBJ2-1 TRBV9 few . TGTGCCAGCAGCGTCTCCCCGAGGGGGGACAATGAGCAGTTCTTC CASSVSPRGDNEQFF
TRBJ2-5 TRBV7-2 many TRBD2 TGTGCCAGCAGCCCGGGACTAGCGGGAGGGTGGCTAGAGACCCAGTACTTC CASSPGLAGGWLETQYF
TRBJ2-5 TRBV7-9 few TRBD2 TGTGCCAGCAGCTTGTTTGGACTAGCGGGCCCTCAAGAGACCCAGTACTTC CASSLFGLAGPQETQYF
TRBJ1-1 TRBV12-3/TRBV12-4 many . TGTGCCAGCAGTTTAGGAGGCCCGAACACTGAAGCTTTCTTT CASSLGGPNTEAFF
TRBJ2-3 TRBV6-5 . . TGTGCCAGCACCGACTCATGGGGGGCTCGAGATACGCAGTATTTT CASTDSWGARDTQYF
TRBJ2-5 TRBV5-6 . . TGTGCCAGCAGCTTGAAAGGGTGGGGGGTCCAAGAGACCCAGTACTTC CASSLKGWGVQETQYF
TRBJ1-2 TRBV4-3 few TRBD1 TGCGCCAGCAGCCAAGAAACCCAGGGGACAGCAGGGCTATTGGGCTACACCTTC CASSQETQGTAGLLGYTF
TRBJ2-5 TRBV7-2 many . TGTGCCAGCAGCTTACAGGGGTCTCAAGAGACCCAGTACTTC CASSLQGSQETQYF
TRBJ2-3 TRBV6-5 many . TGTGCCAGCAGGGACGGGACACCGGACACAGATACGCAGTATTTT CASRDGTPDTDTQYF
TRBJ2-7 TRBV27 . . TGTGCCAGCAGTCCCAACTGGAGCTCCTACGAGCAGTACTTC CASSPNWSSYEQYF
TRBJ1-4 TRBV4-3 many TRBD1 TGCGCCAGCAGCCACTCGACAGGGCGTAATGAAAAACTGTTTTTT CASSHSTGRNEKLFF
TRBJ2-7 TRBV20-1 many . TGCAGTGCTAGAGCGAAGGCAGGCGAGCAGTACTTC CSARAKAGEQYF
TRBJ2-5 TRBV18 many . TGTGCCAGCTCACCACCATTCCAAGAGACCCAGTACTTC CASSPPFQETQYF
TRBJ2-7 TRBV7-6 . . TGTGCCAGCAGCTTCGGGGGTCACTGGCAGTACTTC CASSFGGHWQYF
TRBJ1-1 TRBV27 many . TGTGCCAGCAGGAGTATGGCAGGGGTCAACACTGAAGCTTTCTTT CASRSMAGVNTEAFF
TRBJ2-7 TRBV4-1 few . TGCGCCAGCAGCCTGGCTAGTTTGGGCGAGCAGTACTTC CASSLASLGEQYF
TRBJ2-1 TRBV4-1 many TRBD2 TGCGCCAGCAGCCAAGAAGATCGGGGGGTCTACAATGAGCAGTTCTTC CASSQEDRGVYNEQFF
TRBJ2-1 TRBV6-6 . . TGTGCCAGCAGGGCTCATATCAGCACCTCCTCCTACAATGAGCAGTTCTTC CASRAHISTSSYNEQFF
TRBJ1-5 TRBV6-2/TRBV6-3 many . TGTGCCAGCAGTTCCGCCAAAGTAAGCAATCAGCCCCAGCATTTT CASSSAKVSNQPQHF
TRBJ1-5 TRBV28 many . TGTGCCAGCAGCCTCGAGGGCCAGTTTAGCAATCAGCCCCAGCATTTT CASSLEGQFSNQPQHF
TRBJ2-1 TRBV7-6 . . TGTGCCAGCAGCTTAGCCACAGAGGGCTCCTACAATGAGCAGTTCTTC CASSLATEGSYNEQFF
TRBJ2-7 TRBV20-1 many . TGCAGTGCTCGACAGGACGGCTCCTACGAGCAGTACTTC CSARQDGSYEQYF
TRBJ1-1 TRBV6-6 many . TGTGCCAGCAGTTACTCCTACCTCTTAGACACTGAAGCTTTCTTT CASSYSYLLDTEAFF
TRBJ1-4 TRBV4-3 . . TGCGCCAGCAGCCAAAATAGTAAGGAGAAACTGGTTTTT CASSQNSKEKLVF
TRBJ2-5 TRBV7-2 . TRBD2 TGTGCCAGCAGCTTAGGGGTAGCGGGAGATAGTGAGACCCAGTACTTC CASSLGVAGDSETQYF
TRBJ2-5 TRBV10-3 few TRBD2 TGTGCCATCAGTGAGTCGAATCTCGTAGAGGGAGGGAAAGAGACCCAGTACTTC CAISESNLVEGGKETQYF
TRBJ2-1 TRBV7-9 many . TGTGCCAGCAGCAGTTTCATCTCCGGATACAATGAGCAGTTCTTC CASSSFISGYNEQFF
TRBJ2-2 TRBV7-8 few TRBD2 TGTGCCATCTTAGTGGGGGGGTTTACCGGGGAGCTGTTTTTT CAILVGGFTGELFF
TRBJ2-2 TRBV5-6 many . TGTGCCAGCAGCTTGGTGGGGGCCGTCTCCCCCGGGGAGCTGTTTTTT CASSLVGAVSPGELFF
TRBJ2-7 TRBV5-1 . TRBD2 TGCGCCAGCAGCTTGGAGGCGGGAGGGCCCCACGAGCAGTACTTC CASSLEAGGPHEQYF
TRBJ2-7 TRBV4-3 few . TGCGCCAGCAGCCAAGATATTCAGGGGAGAAACGAGCAGTACTTC CASSQDIQGRNEQYF
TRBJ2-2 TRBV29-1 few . TGCAGCGGGGGGATGGCGAACACCGGGGAGCTGTTTTTT CSGGMANTGELFF
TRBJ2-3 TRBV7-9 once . TGTGCCCGCAGCCCCCTATCCGGGCAGATAGACACAGATACGCAGTATTTT CARSPLSGQIDTDTQYF